Following are 19 T cell receptor beta chains from one sample sequenced in a study of blood T cell repertoires in COVID-19. The table came from immunoSEQ multiplex PCR; TCRdb's copy has only in-frame clones and leaves some out. The table lists about 190,000 clones, roughly 86% of them singletons. Sequenced material: peripheral blood. All receptors derive from a woman in her sixties or seventies with active or convalescent COVID-19.

This chain joins TRBV6-6 and TRBJ1-6, with 7 bases identical to TRBD1. CDR1 is MNHNY, CDR2 SVGAGI, per germline (reference sequence). The V gene end was trimmed by 5 bases and the J gene end by 7 bases; junction bases not matched to a gene: 8. The CDR3 covers 15 residues. The CDR3 reads CASSPRDRMNSPLHF. The CDR3 bases are TGTGCCAGCAGTCCTCGGGACAGAATGAATTCACCCCTCCACTTT.

The gene calls are TRBV27 and TRBJ1-1; 9 bases agree with TRBD1. J was trimmed by 12 bases and V by 5 bases; bases with no gene match: 10. There are 13 residues in the CDR3. Germline CDR1 MNHEY, CDR2 SMNVEV (reference sequence). CDR3 bases: TGTGCCAGCAGTCCCCAAAGGGACAGGGCGACTTTCTTT. It translates to CASSPQRDRATFF.

V gene TRBV25-1 combines with J gene TRBJ1-1; no firm D call. The CDR3 is 15 residues long. The V and J ends lost 4 bases and 0 bases respectively, with 12 bases between them. The germline V gene has CDR1 MGHDK and CDR2 SYGVNS. CDR3 nucleotides: TGTGCCAGCAGTGCATTGGAGAACATGAACACTGAAGCTTTCTTT. Its translation is CASSALENMNTEAFF.

The chain couples TRBV27 to TRBJ2-7, with D perhaps TRBD1 (5 bases). With 2 bases removed from V and 0 bases from J, the gap between germline ends came to 23 bases. CDR1 is MNHEY, CDR2 SMNVEV, per germline (reference sequence). The CDR3 is 19 residues long. DNA of the CDR3: TGTGCCAGCAGTTTAGAATATTATGGGCAGGGCCTAAGCTCCTACGAGCAGTACTTC. It specifies CASSLEYYGQGLSSYEQYF.

The CDR3 DNA is TGTGCCAGCAGCTTGGGACAGGCCCCTAACTATGGCTACACCTTC. This encodes CASSLGQAPNYGYTF. The rearrangement links TRBV5-4 to TRBJ1-2; a weak D match, TRBD1 (6 bases). The CDR3 length is 15 residues. The germline V gene encodes CDR1 SGHNT and CDR2 YYREEE (reference sequence). V shed 0 bases and J shed 0 bases, with 9 bases lying between them.

This chain joins TRBV7-8 and TRBJ2-1, with 7 bases fitting TRBD2. J gave up 7 bases and V 6 bases, and 12 bases lay outside the gene matches. CDR3 length: 15 residues. Germline CDR1 and CDR2: SGHVS and FQNEAQ. Here the CDR3 reads CASSSKWTSTNEQFF. CDR3 DNA: TGTGCCAGCAGTTCTAAATGGACTAGTACGAATGAGCAGTTCTTC. Drawing the rest from reference TRBV7-8 and TRBJ2-1, the complete variable domain is GAGVSQSPRYKVAKRGQDVALRCDPISGHVSLFWYQQALGQGPEFLTYFQNEAQLDKSGLPSDRFFAERPEGSVSTLKIQRTQQEDSAVYLCASSSKWTSTNEQFFGPGTRLTVL.

The table lists this clone with a few counts. The chain is built from TRBV27 and TRBJ2-7; 10 bases fit TRBD2. Trimming removed 8 bases from V and 3 bases from J; junction bases left unmatched: 4. This CDR3 has 13 residues. The V gene's germline CDR1 is MNHEY and CDR2 SMNVEV (reference sequence). CDR3 in amino acids: CASGPSGGYEQYF. The CDR3 DNA reads as TGTGCCAGCGGGCCTAGCGGGGGCTACGAGCAGTACTTC.

The chain couples TRBV5-6 to TRBJ2-7; possible D gene TRBD2, 5 bases. Germline V gives CDR1 SGHDT, CDR2 YYEEEE. The ends were cut back, 0 bases at V and 2 bases at J, with 12 bases in the middle. This CDR3 contains 15 residues. Here the CDR3 DNA reads TGTGCCAGCAGCTTGGGGAGCGGATTTCCCTACGAGCAGTACTTC. It is translated as CASSLGSGFPYEQYF. The full variable domain, with the rest looked up from reference TRBV5-6 and TRBJ2-7, is DAGVTQSPTHLIKTRGQQVTLRCSPKSGHDTVSWYQQALGQGPQFIFQYYEEEERQRGNFPDRFSGHQFPNYSSELNVNALLLGDSALYLCASSLGSGFPYEQYFGPGTRLTVT.

The chain employs TRBV20-1 and TRBJ1-2, with 7 bases identical to TRBD1. The V gene's germline CDR1 is DFQATT and CDR2 SNEGSKA (reference sequence). The CDR3 is 12 amino acids. The V gene end was trimmed by 3 bases and the J gene end by 9 bases; junction bases not matched to a gene: 7. CDR3 amino acids: CSASYRGGRYTF. Here the CDR3 DNA reads TGCAGTGCTAGTTACAGGGGTGGGCGCTACACCTTC.

The CDR3 nucleotides are TGTGCCAGCAGCAAGGGCCTGACAGATACGCAGTATTTT. Amino acid sequence: CASSKGLTDTQYF. The chain uses TRBV21-1 and TRBJ2-3; no check of the table's D call, TRBD1, against the DNA was made. TRBV21-1 has pseudogene status. This CDR3 has 13 amino acids.

The V and J genes are TRBV7-2 and TRBJ2-7; 11 bases line up with TRBD2. Germline assignment: CDR1 SGHTA and CDR2 FQGNSA. J lost 1 base, V lost 5 bases, and 7 bases had no gene match. The CDR3 has 16 residues. CDR3 in amino acids: CASSLGSSGRSYEQYF. For the CDR3, the DNA is TGTGCCAGCAGCCTAGGGTCTAGCGGGAGGTCCTACGAGCAGTACTTC. The complete variable domain, with remaining parts taken from reference TRBV7-2 and TRBJ2-7, reads GAGVSQSPSNKVTEKGKDVELRCDPISGHTALYWYRQSLGQGLEFLIYFQGNSAPDKSGLPSDRFSAERTGGSVSTLTIQRTQQEDSAVYLCASSLGSSGRSYEQYFGPGTRLTVT.

The V gene is TRBV5-4, the J gene TRBJ1-1, with TRBD1 matching over 8 bases. CDR3 length: 17 residues. With 0 bases clipped from V and 3 bases from J, the junction kept 10 bases outside the gene matches. CDR1 SGHNT and CDR2 YYREEE come from the germline V gene (reference sequence). CDR3 sequence reads: CASSLDRGSRRDTEAFF. The CDR3 nucleotides read TGTGCCAGCAGCTTGGACAGGGGGTCCCGGAGGGACACTGAAGCTTTCTTT.

The chain carries TRBV5-5 and TRBJ2-2; no firm D call. Germline CDR1 and CDR2: SGHKS and YYEKEE (reference sequence). CDR3 length: 17 amino acids. V was trimmed by 4 bases and J by 4 bases, leaving 20 bases between them. The CDR3 nucleotides read TGTGCCAGCAGCCAAACCCCGGTACTCATGAGCACCGGGGAGCTGTTTTTT. Protein sequence: CASSQTPVLMSTGELFF. Supplemented by reference TRBV5-5 and TRBJ2-2, the full variable domain reads DAGVTQSPTHLIKTRGQQVTLRCSPISGHKSVSWYQQVLGQGPQFIFQYYEKEERGRGNFPDRFSARQFPNYSSELNVNALLLGDSALYLCASSQTPVLMSTGELFFGEGSRLTVL.

The chain carries TRBV5-1 and TRBJ2-1; TRBD2 matches 9 bases. Germline V gene data show CDR1 as SGHRS and CDR2 as YFSETQ. J gave up 4 bases and V 4 bases, and 6 bases lay outside the gene matches. This CDR3 is 15 amino acids long. CDR3 region: CASSVSGSNYNEQFF. As DNA, the CDR3 is TGCGCCAGCAGCGTTAGCGGGAGTAATTACAATGAGCAGTTCTTC.

The CDR3, as DNA: TGTGCCTGGATCCCCGGGGGGCCCACTTTAGTTGGCTACACCTTC. This codes for CAWIPGGPTLVGYTF. The chain links TRBV30 to TRBJ1-2; tentatively, D is TRBD1 (6 bases). The CDR3 consists of 15 residues. Between the trimmed V and J ends, which lost 4 bases and 7 bases, there was a span of 22 bases. Germline V gene data show CDR1 as GTSNPN and CDR2 as SVGIG (reference sequence). Full variable domain (rest looked up from reference TRBV30 and TRBJ1-2): SQTIHQWPATLVQPVGSPLSLECTVEGTSNPNLYWYRQAAGRGLQLLFYSVGIGQISSEVPQNLSASRPQDRQFILSSKKLLLSDSGFYLCAWIPGGPTLVGYTFGSGTRLTVV.

This clone showed up just once. The chain is built from TRBV27 and TRBJ2-7; TRBD1 aligns across 8 bases. CDR1 MNHEY and CDR2 SMNVEV come from the germline V gene (reference sequence). The J segment lost 3 bases and the V segment lost 7 bases, leaving 5 bases of the junction unmatched. The CDR3 is made up of 13 amino acids. CDR3 DNA: TGTGCCAGCAAAGGGACAGGAGACTACGAGCAGTACTTC. Translation: CASKGTGDYEQYF.

The V call is TRBV5-5, the J call TRBJ2-2; D uncertain. This CDR3 is 12 amino acids long. Germline V gene lookup returns CDR1 SGHKS and CDR2 YYEKEE (reference sequence). Between the trimmed V and J ends, which lost 1 base and 5 bases, there was a span of 3 bases. The CDR3 spells CASSLPTGELFF. The CDR3 nucleotides read TGTGCCAGCAGCTTGCCTACCGGGGAGCTGTTTTTT.

The V call is TRBV5-1, the J call TRBJ2-2; 11 nucleotides match TRBD2. J was trimmed by 0 bases and V by 1 base; bases with no gene match: 8. Germline loops: CDR1 SGHRS, CDR2 YFSETQ. The CDR3 is 19 amino acids. This CDR3 reads CASSLRSTSGAANTGELFF. CDR3 DNA sequence: TGCGCCAGCAGCTTGAGGTCGACTAGCGGGGCCGCGAACACCGGGGAGCTGTTTTTT.

The chain is built from TRBV21-1 and TRBJ2-3; the table's D call, TRBD2, was not checked against the DNA. TRBV21-1 is shown as a pseudogene. The CDR3 runs to 16 residues. In DNA form, the CDR3 reads TGTGCCAGCGGCACCCCCGGCGGGTCTAGCACAGATACGCAGTATTTT. It yields the protein CASGTPGGSSTDTQYF.